This T cell receptor beta chain was sequenced during a study of OX40 agonist ivuxolimab in advanced cancers. General observations from the study: Mean expanded clone counts were higher in CD8+ than CD4+ T cells. The study found among the lowest clonal expansion in partial responders at 0.1-3.0 mg/kg.

Libraries were prepared by immunoSEQ multiplex PCR; TCRdb keeps only in-frame clonotypes and omits some of them. There are over 40,000 clones in the sample; about 86% occur only once, and over 0.3% lies in the top ten. Patients were ineligible given autoimmune disease history or systemic immunosuppression. The study sampled blood at baseline, cycle 4 day 1, and cycle 7 day 1. A remark on this clone: The antigen is unknown.

CDR3 size: 15 residues. The J segment lost 2 bases and the V segment lost 5 bases, leaving 2 bases of the junction unmatched. CDR1 is LGHNA, CDR2 YNFKEQ, per germline. The V call is TRBV4-2, the J call TRBJ2-1, with 11 bases lining up with TRBD2. The TCR originated in an adult with an advanced solid tumor such as melanoma, head and neck, liver or kidney cancer. The sample consisted of CD4+ or CD8+ T cells sorted from blood, taken in a trial of the OX40 agonist ivuxolimab. CDR3 loop: CASSGTSGAYNEQFF. CDR3 coding DNA: TGTGCCAGCAGCGGGACTAGCGGAGCCTACAATGAGCAGTTCTTC.